Shown below are 20 T cell receptor beta chains from a single sample sequenced in a study of CD8+CD57+ T cells in acquired aplastic anemia. Genomic DNA, serving as template, underwent TCR beta VDJ and CDR3 profiling. Each CDR3 protein gets one entry after TCRdb re-called the reads with MiXCR. This sample carries about 160,000 distinct CDR3 sequences, over 55% of them seen once, and the ten largest clones take 45% to 60%. Patients chosen for sequencing had shown CD8+CD57+ cell expansion by flow cytometry. The sequenced material came from sorted CD4+, CD8+, or CD8+CD57+ T cells (not recorded which) from PBMCs. The receptor set was obtained from a human donor with aplastic anemia.

DNA of the CDR3: TGTGCCACCTCGGGGGGCACTGAAGCTTTCTTT. Translating it yields CATSGGTEAFF. J is TRBJ1-1 and V is TRBV10-3; perhaps TRBD1 as D (5 bases). There are 11 residues in the CDR3. CDR1 and CDR2 from the germline V gene are ENHRY and SYGVKD. Trimming cost V 10 bases and J 4 bases, with 10 bases left between them.

V is TRBV2 and J is TRBJ1-2; 7 bases map to TRBD1. Germline trimming cut 10 bases from V and 2 bases from J; bases unmatched to any gene: 7. CDR3 length equals 13 residues. Germline CDR1 and CDR2: SNHLY and FYNNEI. CDR3 region: CANRQGRNYGYTF. Written as DNA, the CDR3 is TGTGCCAACAGACAGGGTCGGAACTATGGCTACACCTTC. The entire variable domain, with the rest obtained from reference TRBV2 and TRBJ1-2, is as follows: EPEVTQTPSHQVTQMGQEVILRCVPISNHLYFYWYRQILGQKVEFLVSFYNNEISEKSEIFDDQFSVERPDGSNFTLKIRSTKLEDSAMYFCANRQGRNYGYTFGSGTRLTVV.

A few counts support this clonotype. The chain combines TRBV7-9 with TRBJ1-6; D gene ambiguous. Deletions cut 8 bases from V and 14 bases from J, with 19 bases between. CDR3 length: 13 residues. Germline-derived CDR1 and CDR2 are SEHNR and FQNEAQ (reference sequence). CDR3 DNA: TGTGCCAGCTCCACAGAGCCCGACCTAACCCTCCACTTT. Translation: CASSTEPDLTLHF.

The chain is built from TRBV20-1 and TRBJ2-2; D gene unclear. V was pared by 1 base and J by 7 bases, with 28 bases between. There are 19 residues in the CDR3. Germline V gives CDR1 DFQATT, CDR2 SNEGSKA (reference sequence). Here the CDR3 DNA reads TGCAGTGCTAGAGTTATGGGTGGACCCTTGGCTGGCCCCAGCGGGGAGCTGTTTTTT. Amino acids: CSARVMGGPLAGPSGELFF.

The rearrangement uses TRBV2 and TRBJ1-4; possibly TRBD1 for D (5 bases). V was trimmed by 7 bases and J by 0 bases, leaving 12 bases between them. The CDR3 contains 15 residues. Germline values: CDR1 SNHLY, CDR2 FYNNEI. CDR3 DNA sequence: TGTGCCAGCACTCATGACAGCGCAACTAATGAAAAACTGTTTTTT. It translates to CASTHDSATNEKLFF.

V is TRBV10-3 and J is TRBJ2-1; 13 bases match TRBD2. This CDR3 is 16 amino acids long. J was trimmed by 2 bases and V by 4 bases; bases with no gene match: 2. Germline lookup yields CDR1 ENHRY and CDR2 SYGVKD. The CDR3 loop is CAISGGTSGAYNEQFF. In DNA form, the CDR3 reads TGTGCCATCAGTGGCGGGACTAGCGGGGCCTACAATGAGCAGTTCTTC.

This clonotype was found once. Written as DNA, the CDR3 is TGCAGCGTCGTTACTTTCAAGGACACTGAAGCTTTCTTT. Protein: CSVVTFKDTEAFF. The chain is built from TRBV29-1 and TRBJ1-1, with D hard to call. The CDR3 covers 13 residues. Trimming left V 6 bases short and J 3 bases short, with 14 bases between. The V gene's germline CDR1 is SQVTM and CDR2 ANQGSEA.

This chain links TRBV10-3 with TRBJ2-7; 13 nucleotides match TRBD2. Per germline, CDR1 ENHRY and CDR2 SYGVKD. This CDR3 contains 16 residues. The J segment lost 1 base and the V segment lost 10 bases, leaving 10 bases of the junction unmatched. DNA of the CDR3: TGTGCCACTCATGGGACTAGCGGGGATAAATCCTACGAGCAGTACTTC. It is translated as CATHGTSGDKSYEQYF.

CDR3 sequence reads: CASSLEATGNGYTF. For the CDR3, the DNA is TGTGCCAGCAGCTTAGAGGCGACAGGGAATGGCTACACCTTC. The V and J genes are TRBV7-8 and TRBJ1-2, with 7 bases matching TRBD1. The CDR3 extends over 14 amino acids. The V gene end was trimmed by 1 base and the J gene end by 6 bases; junction bases not matched to a gene: 5. CDR1 is SGHVS and CDR2 is FQNEAQ in the germline V gene.

This chain links TRBV2 with TRBJ1-1, with D uncertain. The CDR3 spans 12 residues. CDR1 SNHLY and CDR2 FYNNEI come from the germline V gene. V was cut by 1 base and J by 5 bases, with 5 bases left in between. The DNA for the CDR3 is TGTGCCAGCAGTGAAGGGGAAACTGAAGCTTTCTTT. Translated: CASSEGETEAFF.

The chain has TRBV2 and TRBJ2-7; D not certain. From germline, CDR1 is SNHLY and CDR2 FYNNEI. CDR3 size: 15 residues. The V gene lost 6 bases and the J gene lost 4 bases, with 19 bases spanning the gap. The CDR3 sequence is CASRKTVSASYEQYF. The CDR3 DNA follows: TGTGCCAGCAGGAAAACAGTTTCCGCCAGTTACGAGCAGTACTTC.

The V gene is TRBV7-3, the J gene TRBJ1-5; 9 bases fit TRBD1. Germline V gene data show CDR1 as SGHTA and CDR2 as FQGTGA. V gave up 5 bases and J gave up 7 bases; unmatched junction bases: 9. This CDR3 is built from 15 residues. The CDR3 nucleotides read TGTGCCAGCAGCCTCACAGGGGGCCCCGGGCAGCCCCAGCATTTT. Residues: CASSLTGGPGQPQHF.

This clonotype was observed at least ten times. V and J are TRBV6-4 and TRBJ2-2; TRBD1 aligns across 10 bases. Germline V CDR1 and CDR2: MRHNA, SNTAGT. The CDR3 runs 15 residues. Trimming took 6 bases from V and 3 from J; bases not matched to a gene: 4. The CDR3 loop is CASRSGQGDTGELFF. CDR3 in DNA: TGTGCCAGCAGATCTGGACAGGGGGACACCGGGGAGCTGTTTTTT.

This clonotype was seen ten or more times. V is TRBV28 and J is TRBJ2-7; unclear D gene. The CDR3 extends over 12 amino acids. V lost 6 bases and J 3 bases, leaving 9 bases between the germline ends. Germline assignment: CDR1 MDHEN and CDR2 SYDVKM. CDR3 in amino acids: CASSLPHYEQYF. CDR3 in DNA: TGTGCCAGCAGCCTCCCCCACTACGAGCAGTACTTC.

V is TRBV19 and J is TRBJ1-4; the D is unclear. The CDR3 is 15 residues long. In germline, CDR1 is LNHDA, CDR2 SQIVND (reference sequence). V was shortened by 1 base and J by 0 bases, with 6 bases between the two germline ends. As DNA, the CDR3 is TGTGCCAGTAGTATAGTCGGCGCAACTAATGAAAAACTGTTTTTT. Protein product: CASSIVGATNEKLFF.

This clonotype was seen a few times. The chain recombines TRBV7-8 with TRBJ1-6; possible D gene TRBD1, 6 bases. V was cut by 7 bases and J by 7 bases, with 14 bases left in between. Germline V CDR1 and CDR2: SGHVS, FQNEAQ. This CDR3 is built from 14 residues. The CDR3 sequence: CASTKGVVNSPLHF. CDR3 coding DNA: TGTGCCAGCACAAAGGGGGTCGTGAATTCACCCCTCCACTTT.

The rearrangement uses TRBV10-2 and TRBJ1-3; a possible D gene is TRBD1 (5 bases). The CDR3 consists of 13 residues. Germline V gene sequence: CDR1 WSHSY, CDR2 SAAADI. The germline V and J ends were trimmed by 4 bases and 4 bases, with 8 bases remaining between them. CDR3 coding DNA: TGCGCCAGCAGTGTCTCAGGGGGAAACACCATATATTTT. This sequence encodes CASSVSGGNTIYF.

The V call is TRBV19, the J call TRBJ1-5; the match to TRBD1 covers 8 bases. This CDR3 region has 15 residues. V shed 7 bases, J shed 7 bases, and the junction held 12 bases outside the gene matches. CDR1 LNHDA and CDR2 SQIVND come from the germline V gene (reference sequence). This chain's CDR3 is CASNGDRSSKQPQHF. The CDR3 DNA reads TGTGCCAGTAATGGGGACAGGTCGTCTAAACAGCCCCAGCATTTT.

The rearrangement links TRBV2 to TRBJ1-3; tentative D call: TRBD1 (6 bases). From germline, CDR1 is SNHLY and CDR2 FYNNEI. Trimming shortened V by 1 base and J by 11 bases, and 12 bases separated the two germline ends. This CDR3 contains 13 residues. Here the CDR3 DNA reads TGTGCCAGCAGTGAAGACAGGGCGGGAGCCATATATTTT. This encodes CASSEDRAGAIYF.

The rearrangement uses TRBV10-3 and TRBJ2-1, with D unclear. The CDR3 covers 16 residues. Germline lookup yields CDR1 ENHRY and CDR2 SYGVKD. Trimming took off 4 bases at V and 0 bases at J, with 13 bases between the two ends. The CDR3 reads CAISAGGGASYNEQFF. The CDR3 DNA reads TGTGCCATCAGTGCTGGCGGTGGCGCCTCCTACAATGAGCAGTTCTTC.